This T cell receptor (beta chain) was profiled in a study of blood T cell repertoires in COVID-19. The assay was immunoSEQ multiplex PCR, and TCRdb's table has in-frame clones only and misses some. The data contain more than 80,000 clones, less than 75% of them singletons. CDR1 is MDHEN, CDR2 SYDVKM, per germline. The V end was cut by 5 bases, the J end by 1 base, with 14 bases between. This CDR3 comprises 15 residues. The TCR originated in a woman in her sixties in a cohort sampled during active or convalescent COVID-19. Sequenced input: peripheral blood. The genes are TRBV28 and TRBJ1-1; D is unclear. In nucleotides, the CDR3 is TGTGCCAGCAGTCCCCCGGGGAGAACGAACACTGAAGCTTTCTTT. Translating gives CASSPPGRTNTEAFF.